The 14 T cell receptor beta chains given below trace back to one sample, sequenced in a study of cytomegalovirus exposure and HLA in healthy donors. Here immunoSEQ multiplex PCR was the method, and the copy in TCRdb shows in-frame clones only, minus some. The table lists around 120,000 clones, about 87% of them singletons, with about 1.9% in the top ten. The sample comprised PBMCs. The receptors come from a woman aged 18-29 years in good health and CMV-seronegative.

This clone appeared a single time. V usage is TRBV30 and J usage is TRBJ1-1; 8 bases map to TRBD1. This CDR3 region has 15 residues. CDR1 GTSNPN and CDR2 SVGIG come from the germline V gene (reference sequence). Trimming removed 1 base from V and 1 base from J; junction bases left unmatched: 5. CDR3 nucleotides: TGTGCCTGGAGTGCCCCCGACAGGGGGAACACTGAAGCTTTCTTT. It yields the protein CAWSAPDRGNTEAFF. Drawing the rest from reference TRBV30 and TRBJ1-1, the complete variable domain is SQTIHQWPATLVQPVGSPLSLECTVEGTSNPNLYWYRQAAGRGLQLLFYSVGIGQISSEVPQNLSASRPQDRQFILSSKKLLLSDSGFYLCAWSAPDRGNTEAFFGQGTRLTVV.

This chain connects TRBV6-5 to TRBJ1-2, with 9 bases aligning to TRBD1. The trim removed 5 bases at V and 4 bases at J, leaving 5 bases unmatched. This CDR3 is built from 14 residues. CDR1 is MNHEY and CDR2 is SVGAGI in the germline V gene. In DNA form, the CDR3 reads TGTGCCAGCAGTCAACAGGGGGCCAGCTATGGCTACACCTTC. Translation: CASSQQGASYGYTF.

CDR3 sequence: CASSGEGTGGLNYGYTF. The CDR3 DNA is TGTGCCAGCAGCGGGGAGGGGACAGGGGGCCTTAACTATGGCTACACCTTC. This sequence joins TRBV9 and TRBJ1-2; 12 bases match TRBD1. The CDR3 length is 17 residues. Germline V gene data show CDR1 as SGDLS and CDR2 as YYNGEE. Trimming took 3 bases from V and 1 from J; bases not matched to a gene: 7.

The chain links TRBV7-2 to TRBJ1-2; 7 positions agree with TRBD1. This CDR3 is built from 14 residues. Germline V gene sequence: CDR1 SGHTA, CDR2 FQGNSA. V lost 4 bases and J lost 4; bases outside the gene matches: 6. The DNA for the CDR3 is TGTGCCAGCAGCTCCGACAGGGCAGGCTATGGCTACACCTTC. It encodes CASSSDRAGYGYTF.

The chain joins TRBV30 to TRBJ1-6; TRBD1 matches at 7 bases. Looked up from germline, CDR1 is GTSNPN and CDR2 is SVGIG (reference sequence). After removal of 3 bases from V and 6 bases from J, the junction contained 14 bases not matched to a gene. CDR3 length: 17 residues. The CDR3 region has the DNA TGTGCCTGGAGGGACGGGAACAGGGGAATTTTTAATTCACCCCTCCACTTT. Residues: CAWRDGNRGIFNSPLHF.

The rearrangement uses TRBV5-4 and TRBJ2-7; 12 bases agree with TRBD2. The CDR3 is 15 amino acids. V was clipped by 0 bases and J by 4 bases; unmatched bases: 2. Germline V gene lookup returns CDR1 SGHNT and CDR2 YYREEE (reference sequence). CDR3 residues: CASSLGTSGIYEQYF. The CDR3 coding sequence is TGTGCCAGCAGCTTGGGGACTAGCGGGATTTACGAGCAGTACTTC.

The chain joins TRBV7-9 to TRBJ1-2; D gene unclear. The ends were cut back, 2 bases at V and 0 bases at J, with 7 bases in the middle. This CDR3 is built from 14 residues. CDR1 SEHNR and CDR2 FQNEAQ come from the germline V gene (reference sequence). Here the CDR3 reads CASSLMGANYGYTF. DNA for the CDR3: TGTGCCAGCAGCTTAATGGGCGCTAACTATGGCTACACCTTC.

The gene calls are TRBV6-6 and TRBJ2-1; 12 bases are shared with TRBD2. The CDR3 has 15 amino acids. Germline values: CDR1 MNHNY, CDR2 SVGAGI (reference sequence). J was trimmed by 6 bases and V by 6 bases; bases with no gene match: 6. The CDR3 region is CASRDQGLAGNEQFF. The CDR3 DNA follows: TGTGCCAGCAGGGATCAGGGACTAGCGGGCAATGAGCAGTTCTTC.

This chain connects TRBV27 to TRBJ1-5; 11 bases are a match to TRBD1. The CDR3 has 16 amino acids. The trim removed 4 bases at V and 6 bases at J, leaving 8 bases unmatched. Germline lookup yields CDR1 MNHEY and CDR2 SMNVEV (reference sequence). The CDR3 DNA follows: TGTGCCAGCAGTTCCATGGACAGGGGGCGCGCTCAGCCCCAGCATTTT. This sequence encodes CASSSMDRGRAQPQHF.

The chain links TRBV13 to TRBJ1-2, with 9 bases lining up with TRBD1. Germline V gene data show CDR1 as PRHDT and CDR2 as FYEKMQ (reference sequence). Losses at the gene ends were 0 bases for V and 4 bases for J; bases not matched to a gene: 6. The CDR3 runs to 16 residues. As DNA, the CDR3 is TGTGCCAGCAGCTTAGGGGGACAGGGTTCCCGCTATGGCTACACCTTC. Protein sequence: CASSLGGQGSRYGYTF.

J is TRBJ2-1 and V is TRBV11-3; 9 positions match TRBD2. V lost 5 bases and J lost 3; bases outside the gene matches: 8. Germline V lookup: CDR1 SGHNT, CDR2 YENEEA. The CDR3 runs 16 residues. CDR3 nucleotides: TGTGCCAGCAGCATCCTGGGCGGGAGGGACTACAATGAGCAGTTCTTC. Translating it yields CASSILGGRDYNEQFF.

The chain recombines TRBV27 with TRBJ2-3; 8 bases align to TRBD2. Looked up from germline, CDR1 is MNHEY and CDR2 is SMNVEV (reference sequence). The CDR3 is 16 amino acids. V lost 3 bases and J lost 4; bases outside the gene matches: 9. The CDR3 sequence: CASSFLIRGGPDTQYF. In nucleotides, the CDR3 is TGTGCCAGCAGTTTTTTAATTCGGGGGGGACCAGATACGCAGTATTTT.

This rearrangement joins TRBV5-1 to TRBJ2-7; 7 bases are shared with TRBD1. Trimming took 0 bases from V and 3 from J; bases not matched to a gene: 12. The CDR3 has 17 residues. Germline V gene lookup returns CDR1 SGHRS and CDR2 YFSETQ. The CDR3 coding sequence is TGCGCCAGCAGCTTGGCTGAAGGGACAGAGCTTAACTACGAGCAGTACTTC. Translation gives CASSLAEGTELNYEQYF.

This chain connects TRBV7-3 to TRBJ2-5; 7 bases fit TRBD2. CDR1 and CDR2 from the germline V gene are SGHTA and FQGTGA. This CDR3 is 16 amino acids long. Trimming cost V 5 bases and J 3 bases; bases outside gene matches: 12. CDR3 region: CASSQTQTSHEETQYF. CDR3 bases: TGTGCCAGCAGCCAGACACAGACTAGCCACGAAGAGACCCAGTACTTC. Full variable domain (remainder filled in from reference TRBV7-3 and TRBJ2-5): GAGVSQTPSNKVTEKGKYVELRCDPISGHTALYWYRQSLGQGPEFLIYFQGTGAADDSGLPNDRFFAVRPEGSVSTLKIQRTERGDSAVYLCASSQTQTSHEETQYFGPGTRLLVL.